The source of this T cell receptor (beta chain) is a study of blood T cell repertoires in COVID-19. Original handling: How many nucleated cells were present was estimated from reference gene primer amplification. Sequencing used immunoSEQ multiplex PCR; TCRdb keeps in-frame clones, though not all of them. The V and J calls and the clone size are those of that table, but D and trimming were determined from the DNA. The sample lists 25,000 to 35,000 clones, 84% occurring once. Germline CDR1 is SGHNT and CDR2 is YYREEE (reference sequence). V gave up 1 base and J gave up 5 bases, with 6 bases separating them. The CDR3 has 12 residues.

The sequenced sample was peripheral blood. V usage is TRBV5-4 and J usage is TRBJ2-5; D unresolved. The clonotype was recovered from a human donor in a cohort sampled during active COVID-19. The chain's CDR3 is CASSLPRETQYF. In nucleotides, the CDR3 is TGTGCCAGCAGCTTGCCCAGGGAGACCCAGTACTTC.